The 6 T cell receptor beta chains listed next were all sequenced from one sample in a study of identical twins' blood T cells. One entry per CDR3 protein, called by TCRdb with MiXCR from the 5' RACE reads. The repertoire holds 400,000 or so distinct CDR3 sequences, with over 25% as singletons. The specimen was PBMCs. These receptors were obtained from a woman between 18 and 49 years old in good health.

Ten or more counts support this clonotype. The V and J genes are TRBV27 and TRBJ1-1; D may be TRBD1 (6 bases). V was pared by 5 bases and J by 0 bases, with 13 bases between. The germline V gene encodes CDR1 MNHEY and CDR2 SMNVEV (reference sequence). CDR3 length equals 15 residues. CDR3 sequence: CASSPGVLLNTEAFF. The CDR3 DNA reads TGTGCCAGCAGTCCAGGGGTCCTCTTGAACACTGAAGCTTTCTTT.

This clonotype was counted only a few times. The chain has TRBV4-3 and TRBJ2-3, with D maybe TRBD2 (5 bases). Trimming shortened V by 0 bases and J by 6 bases, and 22 bases separated the two germline ends. The V gene's germline CDR1 is LGHNA and CDR2 YSLEER. This CDR3 has 18 amino acids. In DNA form, the CDR3 reads TGCGCCAGCAGCCAAGATCGCCCACGGGGTATCAGTGTCGATACGCAGTATTTT. Protein product: CASSQDRPRGISVDTQYF.

This clonotype showed up just a few times. Its ends do not fully match the called genes, so a read error is possible. The gene calls are TRBV10-3 and TRBJ1-1; D not certain. CDR1 and CDR2 (germline): ENHRY, SYGVKD. CDR3 length: 11 residues. The CDR3, as DNA: TGTGCCGTCAGTGTTAACACCCGGCCCTTCTTT. It translates to CAVSVNTRPFF.

In its sample, this clonotype was seen many times. The gene calls are TRBV11-2 and TRBJ2-1; a weak D match, TRBD2 (6 bases). The germline CDR1 and CDR2 sequences are SGHAT and FQNNGV. V gave up 0 bases and J gave up 7 bases, with 10 bases separating them. The CDR3 is 14 residues long. The CDR3 is CASSLDRSGNEQFF. CDR3 nucleotide sequence: TGTGCCAGCAGCTTAGACAGAAGCGGGAATGAGCAGTTCTTC.

The chain uses TRBV20-1 and TRBJ2-7; D is unclear. This CDR3 has 12 residues. The V end lost 1 base, the J end lost 0 bases, and 4 bases lay between the germline ends. From germline, CDR1 is DFQATT and CDR2 SNEGSKA (reference sequence). The CDR3 is CSARGVSYEQYF. The DNA of the CDR3 is TGCAGTGCTAGAGGGGTCTCCTACGAGCAGTACTTC.

This clonotype was seen many times. V gene TRBV5-1 combines with J gene TRBJ2-1, with TRBD2 matching 8 bases. Germline V gene lookup returns CDR1 SGHRS and CDR2 YFSETQ. The CDR3 extends over 15 amino acids. J was trimmed by 3 bases and V by 0 bases; bases with no gene match: 2. In DNA, the CDR3 is TGCGCCAGCAGCTTGGACACTAGCGGCTACAATGAGCAGTTCTTC. Translating it yields CASSLDTSGYNEQFF.